The next 6 T cell receptor beta chains were all read from a single sample in a study of blood T cell repertoires in COVID-19. Method: immunoSEQ multiplex PCR; TCRdb's copy keeps in-frame clones and lacks some. This table has some 130,000 clones, roughly 89% appearing once. Input material: PBMCs or T cells enriched from blood (not recorded which). These TCRs come from a man aged 50 to 59 who had recovered from COVID-19.

The rearrangement joins TRBV7-9 to TRBJ1-1; 9 bases agree with TRBD1. V gave up 3 bases and J gave up 6 bases; unmatched junction bases: 11. CDR1 is SEHNR, CDR2 FQNEAQ, per germline (reference sequence). There are 16 residues in the CDR3. CDR3: CASSFSTGTGIPEAFF. The CDR3 region has the DNA TGTGCCAGCAGCTTTAGTACCGGGACAGGGATCCCTGAAGCTTTCTTT.

CDR3 bases: TGTGCCAGCCACAGGGATGCCACTGAAGCTTTCTTT. This encodes CASHRDATEAFF. The rearrangement uses TRBV6-5 and TRBJ1-1; D perhaps matches TRBD1 (6 bases). CDR1 is MNHEY, CDR2 SVGAGI, per germline. The CDR3 totals 12 residues. The germline V and J ends were trimmed by 8 bases and 4 bases, with 11 bases remaining between them.

The V call is TRBV7-3, the J call TRBJ1-1; tentatively, D is TRBD1 (6 bases). V shed 0 bases and J shed 5 bases, with 13 bases lying between them. Germline loops: CDR1 SGHTA, CDR2 FQGTGA. The CDR3 is 15 residues long. The CDR3 protein is CASSLTTGRVTEAFF. CDR3 DNA sequence: TGTGCCAGCAGCTTAACCACAGGGAGAGTAACTGAAGCTTTCTTT.

The rearrangement joins TRBV6-1 to TRBJ2-5, with 8 bases lining up with TRBD2. J was trimmed by 4 bases and V by 7 bases; bases with no gene match: 8. Germline CDR1 and CDR2: MNHNS and SASEGT. This CDR3 comprises 14 residues. The CDR3 DNA sequence: TGTGCCAGCACCCAAGCGGGAGTCGGAGAGACCCAGTACTTC. Translating it yields CASTQAGVGETQYF.

The V gene is TRBV18, the J gene TRBJ1-6; perhaps TRBD1 as D (5 bases). The V gene's germline CDR1 is KGHSH and CDR2 LQKENI. The V end was cut by 2 bases, the J end by 0 bases, with 8 bases between. The CDR3 covers 16 residues. The CDR3 reads CASSPGGSSYNSPLHF. As DNA, the CDR3 is TGTGCCAGCTCACCAGGGGGGAGCTCCTATAATTCACCCCTCCACTTT.

This clone was counted only a few times. This chain uses TRBV3-1 (or the pseudogene TRBV3-2) with TRBJ1-2, with D possibly being TRBD1 (5 bases). Trimming pared 0 bases from V and 4 bases from J, leaving 6 bases between. Germline CDR1 and CDR2: LGHDT and YNNKEL (reference sequence). The CDR3 is made up of 13 amino acids. The CDR3 DNA reads as TGTGCCAGCAGCCAAGAGACAGCCTATGGCTACACCTTC. Encoded protein: CASSQETAYGYTF.